The 15 T cell receptor beta chains in this list originate from one sample, sequenced in a study of shared clonotypes between healthy human individuals. Produced via immunoSEQ multiplex PCR; TCRdb's table is partial and in-frame only. The data hold approximately 980,000 clones, with about 80% observed a single time. The sample was memory CD4+ T cells sorted from blood. The subset: CD45RA-negative fraction. The receptors derive from a man younger than 35 in good health.

In its sample, this clone was seen once. A far larger clone is only one base removed, so a read error is likely. The chain is built from TRBV2 and TRBJ2-4; D remains unclear. V was clipped by 4 bases and J by 3 bases, with 1 base between them. The length of the CDR3 is 11 residues. Germline-derived CDR1 and CDR2 are SNHLY and FYNNEI. The CDR3 here is CASSGKNIQYF. DNA of the CDR3: TGTGCCAGCAGTGGCAAAAACATTCAGTACTTC.

The V call is TRBV9, the J call TRBJ1-2; 9 bases are a match to TRBD1. The germline gives CDR1 SGDLS, CDR2 YYNGEE. The CDR3 has 14 residues. Trimming removed 5 bases from V and 7 bases from J; junction bases left unmatched: 9. CDR3 amino acids: CASSSTGGGSGYTF. CDR3 sequence (DNA): TGTGCCAGCAGTTCGACAGGGGGAGGGTCTGGCTACACCTTC.

The chain links TRBV25-1 to TRBJ2-2, with D perhaps TRBD1 (6 bases). Between the trimmed V and J ends, which lost 2 bases and 5 bases, there was a span of 9 bases. The CDR3 runs 14 residues. Germline V gene sequence: CDR1 MGHDK, CDR2 SYGVNS. The CDR3 nucleotides read TGTGCCAGCAGTGAACAGGGGATTACCGGGGAGCTGTTTTTT. Its translation: CASSEQGITGELFF.

DNA for the CDR3: TGCGCCAGCAGTGACCGACAGCCGCCCTCCTACGAGCAGTACTTC. Translating it yields CASSDRQPPSYEQYF. The chain carries TRBV10-2 and TRBJ2-7; D may be TRBD1 (5 bases). CDR3 length: 15 amino acids. Germline V gene data show CDR1 as WSHSY and CDR2 as SAAADI. The V end lost 3 bases, the J end lost 0 bases, and 12 bases lay between the germline ends.

This rearrangement joins TRBV28 to TRBJ2-7; D uncertain. From germline, CDR1 is MDHEN and CDR2 SYDVKM. The CDR3 covers 14 residues. V lost 3 bases, J lost 5 bases, and 14 bases lay in between. The CDR3 nucleotides read TGTGCCAGCAGTTTCTCAGGAACGGTCAACGAGCAGTACTTC. This translates into CASSFSGTVNEQYF.

As concerns this clone: At one of its ends the junction is not consistent with the germline gene, which may arise from a read error. This rearrangement joins TRBV5-3 to TRBJ2-1; weak D call: TRBD2 (5 bases). TRBV5-3 carries the ORF label, with uncertain function. This CDR3 comprises 13 residues. The chain's CDR3 is CARMGEQYNEQFF. CDR3 nucleotide sequence: TGTGCGAGAATGGGAGAACAATACAATGAGCAGTTCTTC.

This clone showed up just once. The V call is TRBV7-2, the J call TRBJ1-1; the D gene is possibly TRBD1 (5 bases). This CDR3 has 15 residues. CDR1 and CDR2 (germline): SGHTA, FQGNSA. V lost 6 bases and J lost 5, with 19 bases in between. The CDR3 protein is CASRPAGAGSTEAFF. The DNA for the CDR3 is TGTGCCAGCAGACCCGCTGGGGCAGGGTCGACTGAAGCTTTCTTT. The whole variable domain, filled in from reference TRBV7-2 and TRBJ1-1, reads GAGVSQSPSNKVTEKGKDVELRCDPISGHTALYWYRQSLGQGLEFLIYFQGNSAPDKSGLPSDRFSAERTGGSVSTLTIQRTQQEDSAVYLCASRPAGAGSTEAFFGQGTRLTVV.

V usage is TRBV23-1 and J usage is TRBJ1-2; D gene unclear. TRBV23-1 has ORF status, its function being uncertain. This CDR3 is built from 16 residues. V gave up 7 bases and J gave up 0 bases, with 18 bases separating them. The CDR3 reads CASTSEEDGPNYGYTF. The CDR3 nucleotides read TGCGCCAGCACCAGCGAAGAGGACGGTCCTAACTATGGCTACACCTTC.

This clone was counted a few times. The V and J genes are TRBV18 and TRBJ2-2; D is unclear. Germline V gene sequence: CDR1 KGHSH, CDR2 LQKENI. The V end lost 0 bases, the J end lost 6 bases, and 5 bases lay between the germline ends. This CDR3 region has 13 residues. Written as DNA, the CDR3 is TGTGCCAGCTCACCACCCCGAGCCGGGGAGCTGTTTTTT. Translated, it gives CASSPPRAGELFF.

The J gene is TRBJ1-1, the V gene TRBV5-1, with 8 bases identical to TRBD1. Germline values: CDR1 SGHRS, CDR2 YFSETQ. The CDR3 totals 14 residues. The J segment lost 2 bases and the V segment lost 4 bases, leaving 4 bases of the junction unmatched. CDR3 DNA: TGCGCCAGCAGCCCCACAGGGGGAAACACTGAAGCTTTCTTT. It yields the protein CASSPTGGNTEAFF.

This clone showed up just a few times. The rearrangement links TRBV4-1 to TRBJ1-4; 7 positions agree with TRBD1. V lost 2 bases and J lost 2; bases outside the gene matches: 2. Germline V gives CDR1 MGHRA, CDR2 YSYEKL. CDR3 length: 15 amino acids. The DNA of the CDR3 is TGCGCCAGCAGCCAATTACAGGGGACTAATGAAAAACTGTTTTTT. This gives the protein CASSQLQGTNEKLFF.

This clone has a single count. The V gene is TRBV6-6, the J gene TRBJ1-6, with TRBD1 matching over 8 bases. Germline assignment: CDR1 MNHNY and CDR2 SVGAGI (reference sequence). This CDR3 has 15 amino acids. V dropped 2 bases and J dropped 6; count of bases not matched to a gene: 3. Here the CDR3 DNA reads TGTGCCAGCAGTTACCAGGGGGCAATTAATTCACCCCTCCACTTT. Its protein is CASSYQGAINSPLHF.

This clone was found once. In DNA form, the CDR3 reads TGTGCCACCAGCAGATTGAGGGCCTCGGCTGAAAAACTGTTTTTT. Residues: CATSRLRASAEKLFF. The chain uses TRBV15 and TRBJ1-4; D ambiguous. There are 15 residues in the CDR3. Deletions cut 2 bases from V and 7 bases from J, with 14 bases between. The V gene's germline CDR1 is LNHNV and CDR2 YYDKDF (reference sequence).

The chain uses TRBV11-2 and TRBJ1-5; the D is unclear. Trimming stripped 0 bases from V and 6 bases from J, with 6 bases between. In germline, CDR1 is SGHAT, CDR2 FQNNGV. This CDR3 is built from 13 residues. Written as DNA, the CDR3 is TGTGCCAGCAGCTTAGATAGTCGTCAGCCCCAGCATTTT. Amino acid sequence: CASSLDSRQPQHF. The whole variable domain, remainder taken from reference TRBV11-2 and TRBJ1-5, is EAGVAQSPRYKIIEKRQSVAFWCNPISGHATLYWYQQILGQGPKLLIQFQNNGVVDDSQLPKDRFSAERLKGVDSTLKIQPAKLEDSAVYLCASSLDSRQPQHFGDGTRLSIL.

The chain recombines TRBV5-4 with TRBJ1-1; weak D call: TRBD1 (6 bases). CDR3 size: 13 residues. Germline-derived CDR1 and CDR2 are SGHNT and YYREEE (reference sequence). V gave up 0 bases and J gave up 6 bases, with 9 bases separating them. CDR3 sequence: CASSLAQGAEAFF. CDR3 sequence (DNA): TGTGCCAGCAGCTTGGCACAGGGCGCTGAAGCTTTCTTT.